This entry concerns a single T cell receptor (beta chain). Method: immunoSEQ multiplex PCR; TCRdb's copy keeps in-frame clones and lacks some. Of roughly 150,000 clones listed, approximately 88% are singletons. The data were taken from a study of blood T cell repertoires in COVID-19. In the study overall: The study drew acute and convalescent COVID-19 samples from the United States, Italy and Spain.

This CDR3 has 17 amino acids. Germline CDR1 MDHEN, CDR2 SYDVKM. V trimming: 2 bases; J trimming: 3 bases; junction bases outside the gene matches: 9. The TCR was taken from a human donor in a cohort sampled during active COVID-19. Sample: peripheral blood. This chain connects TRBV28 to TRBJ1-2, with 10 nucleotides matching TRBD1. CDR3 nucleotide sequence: TGTGCCAGCAGTTTAATCTTATGGACAGGGGGACACTATGGCTACACCTTC. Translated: CASSLILWTGGHYGYTF.